Listed below are T cell receptor beta chains from one sample, sequenced in a study of cytotoxic CD8 clonotypes in ibrutinib-treated CLL. The protocol was immunoSEQ multiplex PCR, while the TCRdb copy is restricted to in-frame clones and leaves out a portion. Of 150,000 or so clones in the sample, roughly 80% were seen once. This material consisted of PBMCs, taken after 12 months of ibrutinib treatment. The receptor set was obtained from a human donor with chronic lymphocytic leukemia. Both conserved end residues are part of each CDR3. A D gene is named only where the DNA matches it firmly. Not all rows give a size; the values are once, few, many and, for expanded clones, a class.

j_call: TRBJ2-5; clone_size: .; d_call: TRBD1; v_call: TRBV6-5; cdr3_nt: TGTGCCAGCAGTTATGGGACAGGGGAAGAGACCCAGTACTTC; cdr3_aa: CASSYGTGEETQYF
j_call: TRBJ2-6; clone_size: .; d_call: .; v_call: TRBV6-5; cdr3_nt: TGTGCCATCAGCGAACAGGGACATGGGGCCAACGTCCTGACTTTC; cdr3_aa: CAISEQGHGANVLTF
j_call: TRBJ1-4; clone_size: .; d_call: TRBD1; v_call: TRBV11-2; cdr3_nt: TGTGCCAGCAGCGCACCGGGACAGGGTGGGATGAGGGAAAAACTGTTTTTT; cdr3_aa: CASSAPGQGGMREKLFF
j_call: TRBJ2-3; clone_size: .; d_call: .; v_call: TRBV11-2; cdr3_nt: TGTGCCAGCAGCTTAGATCGGGATTTCACAGATACGCAGTATTTT; cdr3_aa: CASSLDRDFTDTQYF
j_call: TRBJ2-7; clone_size: .; d_call: TRBD1; v_call: TRBV5-1; cdr3_nt: TGCGCCAGCAGCGTCGGGACAGCTCCCATGGACGAGCAGTACTTC; cdr3_aa: CASSVGTAPMDEQYF
j_call: TRBJ2-5; clone_size: .; d_call: .; v_call: TRBV19; cdr3_nt: TGTGCCAGTAGTACTACGAGAGAGACCCAGTACTTC; cdr3_aa: CASSTTRETQYF
j_call: TRBJ2-2; clone_size: .; d_call: .; v_call: TRBV5-4; cdr3_nt: TGTGCCAGCAGTCCTCCTACAGGGCGGACTTACACCGGGGAGCTGTTTTTT; cdr3_aa: CASSPPTGRTYTGELFF
j_call: TRBJ2-7; clone_size: .; d_call: TRBD2; v_call: TRBV9; cdr3_nt: TGTGCCAGCAGCGTAGGGTTAGGGGAGGGCGAGCAGTACTTC; cdr3_aa: CASSVGLGEGEQYF
j_call: TRBJ2-2; clone_size: few; d_call: .; v_call: TRBV18; cdr3_nt: TGTGCCAGCTCACCGAGTTCGAACACCGGGGAGCTGTTTTTT; cdr3_aa: CASSPSSNTGELFF
j_call: TRBJ1-6; clone_size: .; d_call: .; v_call: TRBV2; cdr3_nt: TGTGCCAGCGGGGCAGGTTTGTCACCCCTCCACTTT; cdr3_aa: CASGAGLSPLHF
j_call: TRBJ2-7; clone_size: .; d_call: TRBD2; v_call: TRBV18; cdr3_nt: TGTGCCAGCTCACCAAGACGACTAGCGGGTGACGAGCAGTACTTC; cdr3_aa: CASSPRRLAGDEQYF
j_call: TRBJ2-7; clone_size: .; d_call: TRBD1; v_call: TRBV2; cdr3_nt: TGTGCCAGCAAGGAGACAGGGGGCGGCTACGAGCAGTACTTC; cdr3_aa: CASKETGGGYEQYF
j_call: TRBJ1-2; clone_size: .; d_call: TRBD1; v_call: TRBV5-4; cdr3_nt: TGTGCCAGCACCGGGGACAGGGAGGGAGTATTTGACACCTTC; cdr3_aa: CASTGDREGVFDTF
j_call: TRBJ1-1; clone_size: .; d_call: TRBD1; v_call: TRBV27; cdr3_nt: TGTGCCAGCAGTTCCTCGAGGACAGGGAGGATAATAACTGAAGCTTTCTTT; cdr3_aa: CASSSSRTGRIITEAFF
j_call: TRBJ2-3; clone_size: once; d_call: .; v_call: TRBV11-2; cdr3_nt: TGTGCCAGCAGCTTAGATCTTGGGGGGGCCTTTACAGATACGCAGTATTTT; cdr3_aa: CASSLDLGGAFTDTQYF
j_call: TRBJ2-7; clone_size: .; d_call: .; v_call: TRBV7-9; cdr3_nt: TGTGCCAGCAGCCAAGGGAATATGAGGGACCCCTACGAGCAGTACTTC; cdr3_aa: CASSQGNMRDPYEQYF
j_call: TRBJ1-5; clone_size: few; d_call: .; v_call: TRBV6-6; cdr3_nt: TGTGCCAGCGGGGGCAATCAGCCCCAGCATTTT; cdr3_aa: CASGGNQPQHF
j_call: TRBJ2-7; clone_size: .; d_call: .; v_call: TRBV7-7; cdr3_nt: TGTGCTAGCAGCTTAGGTAGGGGCACCTACGAGCAGTACTTC; cdr3_aa: CASSLGRGTYEQYF
j_call: TRBJ1-5; clone_size: .; d_call: .; v_call: TRBV7-2; cdr3_nt: TGTGCCAGCAGTTCACAGGGAAATCCCAATCAGCCCCAGCATTTT; cdr3_aa: CASSSQGNPNQPQHF
j_call: TRBJ2-7; clone_size: .; d_call: .; v_call: TRBV11-2; cdr3_nt: TGTGCCAGCAGCTTAGATCGGGATGGGCAGTACTTC; cdr3_aa: CASSLDRDGQYF
j_call: TRBJ2-7; clone_size: once; d_call: .; v_call: TRBV7-4; cdr3_nt: TGTGCCAGCAGCTTACTTGGAATAGCCTACGAGCAGTACTTC; cdr3_aa: CASSLLGIAYEQYF
j_call: TRBJ1-4; clone_size: .; d_call: .; v_call: TRBV7-2; cdr3_nt: TGTGCCAGCAGCTTCGAGGCCGGGACGATGAAAAAACTGTTTTTT; cdr3_aa: CASSFEAGTMKKLFF
j_call: TRBJ2-3; clone_size: .; d_call: .; v_call: TRBV14; cdr3_nt: TGTGCCAGCAGCCAGCAAGATCATAGCACAGATACGCAGTATTTT; cdr3_aa: CASSQQDHSTDTQYF
j_call: TRBJ2-1; clone_size: once; d_call: TRBD2; v_call: TRBV2; cdr3_nt: TGTGCCAGCAGTGACCCTACTAGCGGGAGGCCCTACAATGAGCAGTTCTTC; cdr3_aa: CASSDPTSGRPYNEQFF
j_call: TRBJ1-1; clone_size: few; d_call: .; v_call: TRBV6-5; cdr3_nt: TGTGCCAGCAGGAGTGTGGGCTTCACTGAAGCTTTCTTT; cdr3_aa: CASRSVGFTEAFF
j_call: TRBJ1-2; clone_size: few; d_call: .; v_call: TRBV27; cdr3_nt: TGTGCCAGCAAGTATATCGCAGGGCCCTATGGCTACACCTTC; cdr3_aa: CASKYIAGPYGYTF
j_call: TRBJ1-1; clone_size: .; d_call: .; v_call: TRBV28; cdr3_nt: TGTGCCAGCCGAATCTCGCTCAGTTTTGAAGCTTTCTTT; cdr3_aa: CASRISLSFEAFF
j_call: TRBJ1-5; clone_size: once; d_call: TRBD1; v_call: TRBV19; cdr3_nt: TGTGCCAGTACCCGGGACGGGTGGACAGGGCCCCAGCATTTT; cdr3_aa: CASTRDGWTGPQHF
j_call: TRBJ2-3; clone_size: .; d_call: TRBD1; v_call: TRBV5-1; cdr3_nt: TGCGCCAGCAACGGACAGGGTGGAACAGATACGCAGTATTTT; cdr3_aa: CASNGQGGTDTQYF
j_call: TRBJ2-1; clone_size: .; d_call: .; v_call: TRBV11-2; cdr3_nt: TGTGCCAGCAGCGTCGCCCAAAACCGGGGTGAGCAGTTCTTC; cdr3_aa: CASSVAQNRGEQFF
j_call: TRBJ1-2; clone_size: few; d_call: TRBD1; v_call: TRBV18; cdr3_nt: TGTGCCAGCACACACGGGAGAGGGGGCTGGGATGGCTACACCTTC; cdr3_aa: CASTHGRGGWDGYTF
j_call: TRBJ1-3; clone_size: few; d_call: .; v_call: TRBV21-1; cdr3_nt: TGTGCCAGCAGCAAAACCGGGACATTAAGGGGCGGTGGAAACACCATATATTTT; cdr3_aa: CASSKTGTLRGGGNTIYF
j_call: TRBJ2-6; clone_size: .; d_call: .; v_call: TRBV5-4; cdr3_nt: TGTGCCAGCAGCTTACGGGACTCTGGGGCCAACGTCCTGACTTTC; cdr3_aa: CASSLRDSGANVLTF
j_call: TRBJ1-4; clone_size: once; d_call: .; v_call: TRBV4-2; cdr3_nt: TGTGCCAGCAGCCAAGAGGCGGGGGCTAATGAAAAACTGTTTTTT; cdr3_aa: CASSQEAGANEKLFF
j_call: TRBJ2-4; clone_size: .; d_call: TRBD1; v_call: TRBV7-9; cdr3_nt: TGTGCCAGCAGCAATAGGGAGACAGGGGCAGCCAAAAACATTCAGTACTTC; cdr3_aa: CASSNRETGAAKNIQYF
j_call: TRBJ2-7; clone_size: .; d_call: TRBD2; v_call: TRBV25-1; cdr3_nt: TGTGCCAGCAGTGTCGGGGGGGGCGGCTACGAGCAGTACTTC; cdr3_aa: CASSVGGGGYEQYF